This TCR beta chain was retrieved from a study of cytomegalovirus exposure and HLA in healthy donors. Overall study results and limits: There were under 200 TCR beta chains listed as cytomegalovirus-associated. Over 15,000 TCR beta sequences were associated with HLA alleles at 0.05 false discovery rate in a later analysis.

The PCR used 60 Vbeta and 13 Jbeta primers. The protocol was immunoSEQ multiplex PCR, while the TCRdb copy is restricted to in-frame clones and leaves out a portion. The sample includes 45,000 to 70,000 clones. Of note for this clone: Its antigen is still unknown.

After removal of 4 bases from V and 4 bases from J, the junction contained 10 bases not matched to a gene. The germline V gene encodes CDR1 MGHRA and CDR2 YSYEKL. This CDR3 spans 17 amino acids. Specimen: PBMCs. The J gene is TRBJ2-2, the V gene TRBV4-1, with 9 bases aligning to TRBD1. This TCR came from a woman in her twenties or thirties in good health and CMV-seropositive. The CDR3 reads CASSLAGTGGITGELFF. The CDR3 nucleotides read TGCGCCAGCAGCCTCGCGGGAACAGGGGGCATCACCGGGGAGCTGTTTTTT.